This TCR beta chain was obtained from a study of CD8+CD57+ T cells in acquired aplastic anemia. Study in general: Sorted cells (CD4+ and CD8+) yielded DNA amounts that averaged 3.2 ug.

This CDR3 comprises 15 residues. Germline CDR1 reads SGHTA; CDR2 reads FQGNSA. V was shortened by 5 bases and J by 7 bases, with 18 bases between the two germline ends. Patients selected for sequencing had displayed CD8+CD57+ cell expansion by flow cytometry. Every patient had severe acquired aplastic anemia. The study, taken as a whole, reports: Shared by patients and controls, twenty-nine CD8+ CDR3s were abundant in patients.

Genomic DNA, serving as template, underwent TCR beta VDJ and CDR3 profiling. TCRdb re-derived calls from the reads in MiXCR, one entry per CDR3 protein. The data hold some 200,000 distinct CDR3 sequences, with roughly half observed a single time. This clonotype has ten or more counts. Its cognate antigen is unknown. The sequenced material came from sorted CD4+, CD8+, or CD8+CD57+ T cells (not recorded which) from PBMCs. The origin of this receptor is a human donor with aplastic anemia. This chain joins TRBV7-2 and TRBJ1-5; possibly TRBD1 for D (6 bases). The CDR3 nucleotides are TGTGCCAGCAGCCCCCGGGGGGCGTCGGGGCAGCCCCAGCATTTT. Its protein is CASSPRGASGQPQHF.